One T cell receptor beta chain is described in this entry. It was with a sample-barcoded 5' primer and a J-beta primer mix that a second PCR of roughly 7 to 12 cycles was run. TCRdb ran MiXCR on the 5' RACE reads and lists one entry per CDR3 protein. The repertoire holds over a million distinct CDR3 sequences, with less than 50% as singletons. This entry is derived from a study of blood T cells in healthy people across ages. Germline V CDR1 and CDR2: SGHRS, YFSETQ. The CDR3 totals 17 residues. Trimming at V came to 2 bases and at J to 1 base, leaving 8 bases not matched to a gene. Collection of 9 to 10 milliliters of peripheral blood was performed for each donor.

This chain uses TRBV5-1 with TRBJ2-5; TRBD2 matches at 10 bases. The sequence came from a woman aged 55-69 years in good health. Sequencing used blood. The CDR3 loop is CASSFRPGLATQETQYF. The CDR3 DNA reads as TGCGCCAGCAGCTTCAGGCCGGGACTAGCGACCCAAGAGACCCAGTACTTC.